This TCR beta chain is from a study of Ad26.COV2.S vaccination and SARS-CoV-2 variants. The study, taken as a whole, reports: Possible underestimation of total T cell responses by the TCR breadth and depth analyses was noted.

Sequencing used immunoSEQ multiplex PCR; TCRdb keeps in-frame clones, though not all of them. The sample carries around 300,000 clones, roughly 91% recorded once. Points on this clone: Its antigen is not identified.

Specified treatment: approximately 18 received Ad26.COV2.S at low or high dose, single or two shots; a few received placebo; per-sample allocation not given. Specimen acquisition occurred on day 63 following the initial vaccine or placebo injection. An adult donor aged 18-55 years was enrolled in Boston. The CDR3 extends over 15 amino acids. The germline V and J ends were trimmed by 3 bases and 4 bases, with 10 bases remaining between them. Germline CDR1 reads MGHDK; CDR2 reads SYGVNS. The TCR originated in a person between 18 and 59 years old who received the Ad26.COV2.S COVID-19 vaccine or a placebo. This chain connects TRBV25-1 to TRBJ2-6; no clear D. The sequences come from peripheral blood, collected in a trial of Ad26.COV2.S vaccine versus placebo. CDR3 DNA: TGTGCCAGCAGTGATCGTTTCGCCGGGGCCAACGTCCTGACTTTC. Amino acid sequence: CASSDRFAGANVLTF.